This paragraph covers one T cell receptor (beta chain) sequence. Its matching antigen is unknown. This record belongs to a study of Graves' ophthalmopathy and Graves' hyperthyroidism. Study summary: The collection of peripheral blood took place at initial diagnosis, before any treatment.

From RNA, the CDR3 regions of TCR beta chains were amplified and sequenced. An opening RT-PCR round employed HTBI primers and preceded a second-round multiplex PCR. TCRdb recomputed calls from the multiplex PCR reads with MiXCR, one row per CDR3 protein. Among hundreds of thousands of distinct CDR3 sequences, about a fifth were seen once, and the ten largest hold approximately 7.7%. Among the hyperthyroidism patients, all were newly diagnosed, aged 18 to 65, with under 2 months' duration. PBMCs originated in more than 7.5 ml of fresh peripheral blood. Study-wide points: In separating ophthalmopathy from stable hyperthyroidism, a 13-signature model achieved 85% to 90% sensitivity and 65% to 84% specificity.

The receptor comes from a woman between 18 and 29 years old with stable Graves' hyperthyroidism. Some clones in this sample may be carry-over from other donors' samples. Sequencing used peripheral blood.

Here the CDR3 DNA reads TGTGCCAGCAGTTACTCGGACAGGGCCGACACCTTC. Its protein product is CASSYSDRADTF. The chain carries TRBV6-5 and TRBJ1-2; TRBD1 matches 8 bases. The J segment lost 12 bases and the V segment lost 0 bases, leaving 3 bases of the junction unmatched. Germline V gene data show CDR1 as MNHEY and CDR2 as SVGAGI. The CDR3 sequence is 12 residues long.